Below are 11 T cell receptor beta chains sequenced from a single sample in a study of T-cell reconstitution after alpha-beta-depleted transplantation in children. Unique molecular identifiers were incorporated into the prepared TCRbeta library. TCRdb reprocessed the PCR reads via MiXCR and lists one record per CDR3 protein. The sample has fewer than 700,000 distinct CDR3 sequences; roughly 13% are singletons. The material sequenced was PBMCs, mostly from graft donor cells, taken 360 days after TCRalphabeta/CD19-depleted stem cell transplant. The source is a male patient aged 10 to 17 who had a stem cell transplant for acute myeloid leukemia, so the T cells may come from the graft donor.

A note on this clonotype: A much larger clonotype is one base distant, so this may be a read error. The gene calls are TRBV3-1 and TRBJ2-1; D perhaps matches TRBD1 (5 bases). Germline V CDR1 and CDR2: LGHDT, YNNKEL (reference sequence). The CDR3 covers 12 residues. The ends were cut back, 4 bases at V and 5 bases at J, with 6 bases in the middle. The CDR3 bases are TGTGCCAGCAGCCGACAGAACAATGAGCAGTTCTTC. This gives the protein CASSRQNNEQFF.

The chain is built from TRBV5-6 and TRBJ2-3; 11 nucleotides match TRBD1. V lost 3 bases to trimming and J lost 3 bases; unmatched junction nucleotides: 6. The length of the CDR3 is 16 residues. Germline V gives CDR1 SGHDT, CDR2 YYEEEE. This CDR3 is CASSSGTGGDTDTQYF. The CDR3 nucleotides read TGTGCCAGCAGCTCCGGGACAGGGGGAGATACAGATACGCAGTATTTT.

This chain connects TRBV11-2 to TRBJ2-3, with a tentative D call TRBD1 (7 bases). The V gene's germline CDR1 is SGHAT and CDR2 FQNNGV. V was shortened by 5 bases and J by 3 bases, with 15 bases between the two germline ends. The CDR3 extends over 15 amino acids. The CDR3 sequence is CASSGGGTVTDTQYF. The CDR3 DNA sequence: TGTGCCAGCAGCGGTGGAGGGACAGTAACAGATACGCAGTATTTT.

This clonotype was counted at least ten times. This chain joins TRBV27 and TRBJ2-1; TRBD2 aligns across 11 bases. The CDR3 is 14 residues long. Trimming took 6 bases from V and 3 from J; bases not matched to a gene: 1. Germline lookup yields CDR1 MNHEY and CDR2 SMNVEV (reference sequence). The CDR3 here is CASRGLADYNEQFF. The CDR3 nucleotides read TGTGCCAGCAGGGGACTAGCGGACTACAATGAGCAGTTCTTC.

V is TRBV11-2 and J is TRBJ2-7; 12 bases align to TRBD1. Germline lookup yields CDR1 SGHAT and CDR2 FQNNGV. The CDR3 contains 18 residues. J gave up 1 base and V 2 bases, and 9 bases lay outside the gene matches. The CDR3: CASSLIGTGGLISYEQYF. The CDR3 region has the DNA TGTGCCAGCAGCTTAATAGGGACAGGGGGCTTAATATCCTACGAGCAGTACTTC. The full variable domain, in which reference TRBV11-2 and TRBJ2-7 provide the parts outside the CDR3, is EAGVAQSPRYKIIEKRQSVAFWCNPISGHATLYWYQQILGQGPKLLIQFQNNGVVDDSQLPKDRFSAERLKGVDSTLKIQPAKLEDSAVYLCASSLIGTGGLISYEQYFGPGTRLTVT.

There are a few counts of this clonotype. The rearrangement uses TRBV4-2 and TRBJ2-7; the match to TRBD1 covers 7 bases. V was pared by 4 bases and J by 1 base, with 4 bases of the junction left unmatched. Germline V gene lookup returns CDR1 LGHNA and CDR2 YNFKEQ. The CDR3 has 14 amino acids. The DNA for the CDR3 is TGTGCCAGCAGCCGAGACAGGGATTCCTACGAGCAGTACTTC. Its translation: CASSRDRDSYEQYF.

V is TRBV28 and J is TRBJ2-1; a possible D gene is TRBD2 (5 bases). Trimming removed 2 bases from V and 6 bases from J, with 14 bases in between. The CDR3 is made up of 15 amino acids. Looked up from germline, CDR1 is MDHEN and CDR2 is SYDVKM. The CDR3 DNA reads as TGTGCCAGCAGTTTACCGGGGTCCTCGGGCAATGAGCAGTTCTTC. Protein product: CASSLPGSSGNEQFF.

This clonotype has a handful of counts. This chain uses TRBV20-1 with TRBJ2-2, with 8 bases identical to TRBD1. The CDR3 contains 17 residues. The germline CDR1 and CDR2 sequences are DFQATT and SNEGSKA (reference sequence). Trimming took 6 bases from V and 4 from J; bases not matched to a gene: 16. CDR3 DNA: TGCAGTGCACCCGTGAGAGGGAGACAGGGGCCCACCGGGGAGCTGTTTTTT. Protein sequence: CSAPVRGRQGPTGELFF.

This clonotype was seen more than once but under ten times. V usage is TRBV11-2 and J usage is TRBJ2-1, with 14 bases matching TRBD2. V dropped 6 bases and J dropped 3; count of bases not matched to a gene: 19. The CDR3 is 21 residues long. Germline V CDR1 and CDR2: SGHAT, FQNNGV. The CDR3, as DNA: TGTGCCAGCAGTCCCAACAGGGCCCGGTGGACTAGCGGGAGGAACTACAATGAGCAGTTCTTC. Amino acid sequence: CASSPNRARWTSGRNYNEQFF.

V is TRBV7-2 and J is TRBJ2-7, with a possible D match to TRBD1 (6 bases). Trimming removed 1 base from V and 1 base from J, with 11 bases in between. CDR1 is SGHTA, CDR2 FQGNSA, per germline. The CDR3 is 15 residues long. The CDR3 DNA follows: TGTGCCAGCAGCTTAGAGGGCAGGGGATCCTACGAGCAGTACTTC. Its protein is CASSLEGRGSYEQYF.

The chain couples TRBV29-1 to TRBJ2-7; 11 bases match TRBD1. Germline V gene data show CDR1 as SQVTM and CDR2 as ANQGSEA. V shed 6 bases and J 1 base; nucleotides not matched to a gene: 14. The CDR3 is 17 amino acids. The CDR3 nucleotides read TGCAGCGTCTGGACAGGGGGCCGTAGCGGGAGATCCTACGAGCAGTACTTC. The encoded protein is CSVWTGGRSGRSYEQYF.